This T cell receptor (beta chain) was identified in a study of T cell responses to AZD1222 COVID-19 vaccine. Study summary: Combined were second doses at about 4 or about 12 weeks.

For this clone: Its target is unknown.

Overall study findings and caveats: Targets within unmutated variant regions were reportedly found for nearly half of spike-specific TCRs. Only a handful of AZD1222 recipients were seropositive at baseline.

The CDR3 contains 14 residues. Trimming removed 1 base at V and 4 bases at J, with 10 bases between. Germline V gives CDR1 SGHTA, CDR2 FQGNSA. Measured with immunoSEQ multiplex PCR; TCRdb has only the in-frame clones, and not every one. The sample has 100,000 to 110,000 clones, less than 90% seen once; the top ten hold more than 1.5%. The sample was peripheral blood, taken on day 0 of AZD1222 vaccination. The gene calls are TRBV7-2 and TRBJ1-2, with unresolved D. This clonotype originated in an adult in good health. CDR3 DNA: TGTGCCAGCAGCTTAGAGTCAGCCTTCTATGGCTACACCTTC. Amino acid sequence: CASSLESAFYGYTF.